This is a list of T cell receptor beta chains from one sample in a study of T-cell memory formation after mild COVID-19. TCRdb called the 5' RACE reads again in MiXCR, with one record for every CDR3 protein. The data show tens of thousands of distinct CDR3 sequences, around 16% seen once. The sequenced sample was PBMCs or a T cell subset sorted from them (not recorded which). These receptors were taken from an adult who had mild COVID-19 (a few samples of this study predate the infection). Cell type and time point are not known. Each CDR3 is given with its conserved first and last residue.

V gene: TRBV3-1
J gene: TRBJ2-2
CDR3 protein: CASSQGLAGTRGGELFF

V gene: TRBV15
J gene: TRBJ2-7
CDR3 protein: CATSRSLGYEQYF

V gene: TRBV4-3
J gene: TRBJ1-2
CDR3 protein: CASSQDLRDRQRDYGYTF

V gene: TRBV7-2
J gene: TRBJ1-3
CDR3 protein: CASSLDRAMNGNTIYF

V gene: TRBV5-1
J gene: TRBJ1-6
CDR3 protein: CASSLEQGGNSPLHF

V gene: TRBV10-3
J gene: TRBJ2-2
CDR3 protein: CAIKGQGHERELFF

V gene: TRBV4-3
J gene: TRBJ2-1
CDR3 protein: CASSQDRRLAGGRNEQFF

V gene: TRBV5-5
J gene: TRBJ1-1
CDR3 protein: CASSLGRGKTFF

V gene: TRBV15
J gene: TRBJ2-1
CDR3 protein: CATSLGGRGNYNEQFF

V gene: TRBV4-1
J gene: TRBJ1-1
CDR3 protein: CASSQDAREGQVVF

V gene: TRBV18
J gene: TRBJ2-7
CDR3 protein: CASSRFRGDEQYF

V gene: TRBV5-6
J gene: TRBJ2-6
CDR3 protein: CASSPRDSGANVLTF

V gene: TRBV7-9
J gene: TRBJ2-7
CDR3 protein: CASRPNGQTYEQYF

V gene: TRBV3-1
J gene: TRBJ2-6
CDR3 protein: CASSQEGFEQGPMGANVLTF

V gene: TRBV4-1
J gene: TRBJ1-1
CDR3 protein: CASSQAFRENTEAFF

V gene: TRBV7-9
J gene: TRBJ2-7
CDR3 protein: CASSRTRYYEQYF

V gene: TRBV7-9
J gene: TRBJ1-4
CDR3 protein: CASSLGTGGQNEKLFF

V gene: TRBV5-1
J gene: TRBJ2-3
CDR3 protein: CASSLASLVGSTDTQYF

V gene: TRBV19
J gene: TRBJ1-1
CDR3 protein: CASSSPGRMNTEAFF

V gene: TRBV5-6
J gene: TRBJ1-5
CDR3 protein: CASSLYCNQPQHF

V gene: TRBV27
J gene: TRBJ2-6
CDR3 protein: CASSLSAGANVLTF

V gene: TRBV2
J gene: TRBJ2-5
CDR3 protein: CASREAAGGRETQYF

V gene: TRBV6-5
J gene: TRBJ1-5
CDR3 protein: CASNKEASNQPQHF

V gene: TRBV5-1
J gene: TRBJ1-2
CDR3 protein: CASSLAVTGGSGYTF

V gene: TRBV20-1
J gene: TRBJ1-5
CDR3 protein: CSANDRGRPYNQPQHF

V gene: TRBV7-9
J gene: TRBJ2-7
CDR3 protein: CASSKATGGYYEQYF

V gene: TRBV5-1
J gene: TRBJ2-1
CDR3 protein: CASSMAPRGAYNEQFF

V gene: TRBV12-3/TRBV12-4
J gene: TRBJ2-7
CDR3 protein: CASSLTRYYEQYF

V gene: TRBV5-1
J gene: TRBJ1-1
CDR3 protein: CASSPRTDWGTEAFF

V gene: TRBV5-5
J gene: TRBJ1-4
CDR3 protein: CASSLILTGGEKLFF

V gene: TRBV9
J gene: TRBJ2-3
CDR3 protein: CASSPTPRTDTQYF

V gene: TRBV12-3/TRBV12-4
J gene: TRBJ1-2
CDR3 protein: CASSELTPGQGDGYTF

V gene: TRBV5-6
J gene: TRBJ2-7
CDR3 protein: CASGTGTSGMMEQYF

V gene: TRBV7-2
J gene: TRBJ2-5
CDR3 protein: CASSLGDRGVQETQYF

V gene: TRBV12-3/TRBV12-4
J gene: TRBJ2-1
CDR3 protein: CASSLGGESYNEQFF

V gene: TRBV4-1
J gene: TRBJ2-1
CDR3 protein: CASSQQPSGGSYNEQFF

V gene: TRBV29-1
J gene: TRBJ1-1
CDR3 protein: CSVRGAEKSEAFF

V gene: TRBV29-1
J gene: TRBJ2-2
CDR3 protein: CSGYALETGELFF

V gene: TRBV18
J gene: TRBJ2-5
CDR3 protein: CASSPGIQETQYF

V gene: TRBV5-1
J gene: TRBJ1-1
CDR3 protein: CASSLSGGNTEAFF

V gene: TRBV15
J gene: TRBJ2-1
CDR3 protein: CATSREGGATGNEQFF

V gene: TRBV7-9
J gene: TRBJ2-5
CDR3 protein: CASSPVPQETQYF

V gene: TRBV11-3
J gene: TRBJ2-3
CDR3 protein: CASSPGRAGTDTQYF

V gene: TRBV6-5
J gene: TRBJ1-2
CDR3 protein: CASRAGTPYGYTF

V gene: TRBV7-2
J gene: TRBJ2-5
CDR3 protein: CASSLAGARETQYF

V gene: TRBV7-9
J gene: TRBJ2-5
CDR3 protein: CASSLVRRWDSQQETQYF

V gene: TRBV30
J gene: TRBJ2-7
CDR3 protein: CAWQAGGTYEQYF

V gene: TRBV5-1
J gene: TRBJ2-7
CDR3 protein: CASSLRQDGGEQYF

V gene: TRBV28
J gene: TRBJ1-2
CDR3 protein: CASSLRQPYYGYTF

V gene: TRBV4-1
J gene: TRBJ1-2
CDR3 protein: CASSPGPATGSYTF

V gene: TRBV7-9
J gene: TRBJ1-5
CDR3 protein: CASSKGGAGQPQHF

V gene: TRBV6-2/TRBV6-3
J gene: TRBJ2-7
CDR3 protein: CASSYGRNVYEQYF

V gene: TRBV10-3
J gene: TRBJ2-5
CDR3 protein: CAISVGGPQETQYF

V gene: TRBV7-8
J gene: TRBJ2-3
CDR3 protein: CASSLAWGTDTQYF

V gene: TRBV29-1
J gene: TRBJ2-6
CDR3 protein: CSVVGSGANVLTF

V gene: TRBV4-1
J gene: TRBJ2-1
CDR3 protein: CASSQARGRVRGNEQFF